One and the same sample provided the 10 T cell receptor beta chains below, sequenced in a study of tissue T cells after allogeneic stem cell transplantation. Stated time point: mouse harvest day 7 after allogeneic transplant. Each mouse received 10^7 T-cell-depleted marrow cells plus 10^6 splenic CD5+ T cells by tail vein. Repertoires were generated with immunoSEQ multiplex PCR, while TCRdb's copy carries only in-frame clones and drops some. The sample holds under 8,500 clones, approximately 55% seen once. The specimen was gut tissue. These receptors were taken from a female BALB/c mouse given C57BL/6 T cells with graft-versus-host disease after an allogeneic hematopoietic cell transplant.

This clone showed up just a few times. Gene names denote mouse genes. The DNA read from the CDR3 is TGTGCCAGCAGTCTCAGGACAGGGACCACCGGGCAGCTCTAC. Its translation is CASSLRTGTTGQLY. The whole CDR3 protein reads CASSLRTGTTGQLYF. The rearrangement uses TRBV26 and TRBJ2-2, with TRBD1 identical over 8 bases. The CDR3 end falls 1 residue outside the read, so it is completed with the germline J gene. Germline trimming cut 3 bases from V and 4 bases from J; bases unmatched to any gene: 4. Per the germline V gene, CDR1 is KGHPV and CDR2 is FQNQEV (reference sequence). The CDR3 length is 15 residues.

Points on this clone: Gene names are mouse gene names. Read coverage stops 1 residue before the CDR3 terminus; the germline J gene supplies the remainder. This chain uses TRBV26 with TRBJ2-5; no clear D. The CDR3 is 13 amino acids. The V gene lost 3 bases and the J gene lost 2 bases, with 6 bases spanning the gap. Germline CDR1 KGHPV, CDR2 FQNQEV (reference sequence). CDR3 sequence reads: CASSLGIQDTQYF. The covered CDR3 bases are TGTGCCAGCAGTCTCGGGATCCAAGACACCCAGTAC.

This clone has a single count. The germline and genes are mouse ones. The read terminates 1 residue ahead of where the CDR3 ends, so the germline J gene completes it. The chain combines TRBV19 with TRBJ2-5, with D possibly being TRBD1 (6 bases). CDR3 length equals 14 residues. V lost 3 bases, J lost 2 bases, and 10 bases lay in between. Per the germline V gene, CDR1 is FNHDT and CDR2 is SITEND (reference sequence). The DNA read from the CDR3 is TGTGCCAGCAGTACTAGGGACACCCAAGACACCCAGTAC. Translation gives CASSTRDTQDTQY. The full CDR3 protein reads CASSTRDTQDTQYF.

In its sample, this clone ranks as medium-sized. Germline and genes here are mouse. From the germline J gene comes the end of the CDR3, since the read stops 1 residue before it. The genes are TRBV3 and TRBJ1-2; 10 bases line up with TRBD1. Per the germline V gene, CDR1 is SNHLY and CDR2 is FYNGKV (reference sequence). V gave up 8 bases and J gave up 0 bases; unmatched junction bases: 3. The CDR3 spans 14 residues. The sequenced part of the CDR3 DNA is TGTGCCAGCGGCGGACAGGGGGCAAACTCCGACTACACC. Amino acid sequence: CASGGQGANSDYT. The entire CDR3 reads CASGGQGANSDYTF.

Comment on this clone: Germline and genes: mouse. The read ends 1 residue shy of where the CDR3 ends; the end is completed using the germline J gene. J is TRBJ2-5 and V is TRBV14, with 9 positions matching TRBD1. The CDR3 loop spans 14 amino acids. V was clipped by 4 bases and J by 6 bases; unmatched bases: 6. Germline V gives CDR1 SGHDT, CDR2 FRDEAV. CDR3: CASSDRGAGDTQYF. The DNA read from the CDR3 is TGTGCCAGCAGTGACAGGGGGGCTGGGGACACCCAGTAC.

The table lists this clone with a few counts. Gene and germline names: mouse. The read finishes 1 residue shy of the CDR3 end, and the germline J gene is used to complete it. The chain joins TRBV5 to TRBJ2-7; 14 nucleotides line up with TRBD2. The germline CDR1 and CDR2 sequences are LGHNA and YNLKQL (reference sequence). CDR3 size: 14 residues. The trim removed 5 bases at V and 7 bases at J, leaving 4 bases unmatched. This chain's CDR3 is CASSGDWGGWEQYF. The sequenced CDR3 bases are TGTGCCAGCAGCGGGGACTGGGGGGGCTGGGAACAGTAC.

In regard to this clone: These gene names are mouse names. The CDR3 end falls 1 residue outside the read, so it is completed with the germline J gene. The V and J genes are TRBV13-2 and TRBJ2-7, with TRBD2 identical over 9 bases. The CDR3 loop spans 15 amino acids. V trimming: 5 bases; J trimming: 0 bases; junction bases outside the gene matches: 6. Germline V CDR1 and CDR2: NNHNN, SYGAGS (reference sequence). CDR3 bases read: TGTGCCAGCGGGGAAACTGGGGGGCGCTCCTATGAACAGTAC. Protein product: CASGETGGRSYEQY. From start to end, the CDR3 is CASGETGGRSYEQYF.

This clone has more than one count but fewer than ten. Genes and germline are mouse. CDR3 loop: CASSRDWGAYEQYF. The part of the CDR3 DNA that was read is TGTGCCAGCAGCCGGGACTGGGGGGCCTATGAACAGTAC. The rearrangement joins TRBV3 to TRBJ2-7; 12 bases line up with TRBD2. The CDR3 is cut off 1 residue early in the read; its end comes from the germline J gene. V trimming: 5 bases; J trimming: 2 bases; junction bases outside the gene matches: 1. The CDR3 loop spans 14 amino acids. In germline, CDR1 is SNHLY, CDR2 FYNGKV (reference sequence).

On this clone: Mouse gene names apply. Read data end 1 residue before the CDR3 end; the end is taken from the germline J gene. J is TRBJ2-7 and V is TRBV26, with a possible D match to TRBD2 (6 bases). This CDR3 region has 12 residues. Per germline, CDR1 KGHPV and CDR2 FQNQEV (reference sequence). With 2 bases removed from V and 4 bases from J, the gap between germline ends came to 6 bases. Partial CDR3 DNA: TGTGCCAGCAGTCTGGGGGGGTATGAACAGTAC. Translating it yields CASSLGGYEQY. In full, the CDR3 is CASSLGGYEQYF.

This clone is categorized as medium-sized. Gene names are the mouse ones. The read ends 1 residue early relative to the CDR3; the germline J gene fills the gap. The V and J genes are TRBV26 and TRBJ1-3, with D unclear. The germline CDR1 and CDR2 sequences are KGHPV and FQNQEV (reference sequence). With 4 bases removed from V and 0 bases from J, the gap between germline ends came to 7 bases. CDR3 length: 14 amino acids. The CDR3 sequence: CASSPTYSGNTLYF. The CDR3 bases that were read are TGTGCCAGCAGTCCCACATATTCTGGAAATACGCTCTAT.